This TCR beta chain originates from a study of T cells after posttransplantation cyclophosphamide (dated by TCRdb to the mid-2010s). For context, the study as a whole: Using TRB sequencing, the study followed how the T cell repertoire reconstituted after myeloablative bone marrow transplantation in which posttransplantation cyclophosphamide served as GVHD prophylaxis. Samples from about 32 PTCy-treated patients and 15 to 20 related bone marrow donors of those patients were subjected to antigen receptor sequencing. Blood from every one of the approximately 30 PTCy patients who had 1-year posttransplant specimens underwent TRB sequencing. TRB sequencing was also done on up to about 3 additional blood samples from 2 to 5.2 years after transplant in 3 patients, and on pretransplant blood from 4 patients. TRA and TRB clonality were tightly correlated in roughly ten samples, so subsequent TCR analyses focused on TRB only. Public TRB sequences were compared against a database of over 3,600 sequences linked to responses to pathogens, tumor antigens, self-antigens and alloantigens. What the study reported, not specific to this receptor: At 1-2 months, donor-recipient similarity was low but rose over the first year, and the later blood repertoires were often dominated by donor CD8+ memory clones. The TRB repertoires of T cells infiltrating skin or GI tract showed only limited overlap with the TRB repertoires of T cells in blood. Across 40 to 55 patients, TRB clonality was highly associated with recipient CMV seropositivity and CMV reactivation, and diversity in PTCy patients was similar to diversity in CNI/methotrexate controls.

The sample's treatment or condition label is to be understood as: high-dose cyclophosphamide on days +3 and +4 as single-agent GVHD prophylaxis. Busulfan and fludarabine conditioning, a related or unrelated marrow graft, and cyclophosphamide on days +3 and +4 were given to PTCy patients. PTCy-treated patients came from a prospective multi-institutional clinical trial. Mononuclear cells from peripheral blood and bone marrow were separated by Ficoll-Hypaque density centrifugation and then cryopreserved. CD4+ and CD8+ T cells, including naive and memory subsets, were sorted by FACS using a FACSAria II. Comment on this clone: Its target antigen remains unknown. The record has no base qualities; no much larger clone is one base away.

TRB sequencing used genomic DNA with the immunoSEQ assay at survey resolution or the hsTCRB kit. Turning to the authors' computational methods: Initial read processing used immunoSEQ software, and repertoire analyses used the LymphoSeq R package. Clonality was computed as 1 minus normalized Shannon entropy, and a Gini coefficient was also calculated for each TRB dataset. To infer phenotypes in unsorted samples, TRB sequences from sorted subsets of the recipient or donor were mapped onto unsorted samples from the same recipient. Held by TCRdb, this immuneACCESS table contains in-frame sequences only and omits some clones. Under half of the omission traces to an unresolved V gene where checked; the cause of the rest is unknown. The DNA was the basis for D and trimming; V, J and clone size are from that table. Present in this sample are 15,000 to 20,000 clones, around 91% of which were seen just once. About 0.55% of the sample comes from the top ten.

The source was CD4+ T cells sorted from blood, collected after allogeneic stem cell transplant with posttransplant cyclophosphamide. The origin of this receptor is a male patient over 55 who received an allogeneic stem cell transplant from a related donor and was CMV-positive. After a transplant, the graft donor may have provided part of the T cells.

In nucleotides, the sequence is TGTGCCAGCGGGGGGGCCTTATTCATTCAGTACTTC. It is translated as CASGGALFIQYF. The sequence is built from TRBV19 and TRBJ2-4, and 8 bases in between align with TRBD2. From the germline V gene (reference sequence), CDR1 is LNHDA and CDR2 is SQIVND. The cysteine opens and the phenylalanine closes a CDR3 of 12 amino acids. The kept DNA is CDR3 alone, 36 bases in frame from the first base. At the junction V is shortened by 9 bases and J by 9 bases; bases outside the gene matches: 7. The CDR3 plus the reference TRBV19 and TRBJ2-4 genes for the other parts give the full variable domain: DGGITQSPKYLFRKEGQNVTLSCEQNLNHDAMYWYRQDPGQGLRLIYYSQIVNDFQKGDIAEGYSVSREKKESFPLTVTSAQKNPTAFYLCASGGALFIQYFGAGTRLSVL.